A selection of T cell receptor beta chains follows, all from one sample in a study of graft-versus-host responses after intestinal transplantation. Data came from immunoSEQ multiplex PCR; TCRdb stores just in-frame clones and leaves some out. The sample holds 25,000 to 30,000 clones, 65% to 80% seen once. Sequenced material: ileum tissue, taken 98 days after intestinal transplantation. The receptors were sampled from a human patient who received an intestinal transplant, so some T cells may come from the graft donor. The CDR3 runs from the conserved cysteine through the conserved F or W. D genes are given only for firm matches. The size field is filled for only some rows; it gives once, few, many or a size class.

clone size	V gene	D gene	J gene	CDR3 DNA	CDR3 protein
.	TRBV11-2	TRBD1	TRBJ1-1	TGTGCCAGCAGCTCGATCGGACAGGGGAACACTGAAGCTTTCTTT	CASSSIGQGNTEAFF
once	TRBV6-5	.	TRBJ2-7	TGTGCCAGCAGTTATGTGGACGAGCAGTACTTC	CASSYVDEQYF
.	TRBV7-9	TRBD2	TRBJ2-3	TGTGCCAGCAGCTCCCGACTAGCGGGGGAACGCACAGATACGCAGTATTTT	CASSSRLAGERTDTQYF
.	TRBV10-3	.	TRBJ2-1	TGTGCCATCAGTGAACATCTACTAGCCCTTGGAACCTACAATGAGCAGTTCTTC	CAISEHLLALGTYNEQFF
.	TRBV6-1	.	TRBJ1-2	TGTGCCAGCAGTGAGATGGACGCGGCGTATGGCTACACCTTC	CASSEMDAAYGYTF
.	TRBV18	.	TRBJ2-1	TGTGCCAGCTCACCACAGGAGGGGGCAAGTTCCTACAATGAGCAGTTCTTC	CASSPQEGASSYNEQFF
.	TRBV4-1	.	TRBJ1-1	TGCGCCAGCAGCCCCGCGGGCACTGAAGCTTTCTTT	CASSPAGTEAFF
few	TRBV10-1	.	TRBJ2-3	TGCGCCAGCACCCCTCCAGCATTTTTTTGTACAGATACGCAGTATTTT	CASTPPAFFCTDTQYF
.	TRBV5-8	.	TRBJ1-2	TGTGCCAGCAGCTTGGGTCCGTATGGCTACACCTTC	CASSLGPYGYTF
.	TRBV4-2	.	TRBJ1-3	TGTGCCAGCAGCCAAGCCATCTCGACAGGCGGGTCAGGAAACACCATATATTTT	CASSQAISTGGSGNTIYF
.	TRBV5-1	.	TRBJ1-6	TGCGCCAGCAGCCCCGGACGACGTAATTCACCCCTCCACTTT	CASSPGRRNSPLHF
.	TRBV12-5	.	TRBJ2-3	TGTGCTAGTGGTTCCTGGGCCCCCAAAGATACGCAGTATTTT	CASGSWAPKDTQYF
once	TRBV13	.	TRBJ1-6	TGTGCCAGCAGCCTTAGTGAGGGAATGGATAATTCACCCCTCCACTTT	CASSLSEGMDNSPLHF
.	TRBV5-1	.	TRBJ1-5	TGCGCCAGCAGTCGCCCTGATGGGGGGCAGCCAAGGGCTCAGCCCCAGCATTTT	CASSRPDGGQPRAQPQHF
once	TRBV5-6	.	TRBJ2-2	TGTGCCAGCAGTCCTACAGGGTCCCTCACCGGGGAGCTGGTTTTT	CASSPTGSLTGELVF
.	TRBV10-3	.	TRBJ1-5	TGTGCCGCATCAGGGGAGATGGGCAATCAGCCCCAGCATTTT	CAASGEMGNQPQHF